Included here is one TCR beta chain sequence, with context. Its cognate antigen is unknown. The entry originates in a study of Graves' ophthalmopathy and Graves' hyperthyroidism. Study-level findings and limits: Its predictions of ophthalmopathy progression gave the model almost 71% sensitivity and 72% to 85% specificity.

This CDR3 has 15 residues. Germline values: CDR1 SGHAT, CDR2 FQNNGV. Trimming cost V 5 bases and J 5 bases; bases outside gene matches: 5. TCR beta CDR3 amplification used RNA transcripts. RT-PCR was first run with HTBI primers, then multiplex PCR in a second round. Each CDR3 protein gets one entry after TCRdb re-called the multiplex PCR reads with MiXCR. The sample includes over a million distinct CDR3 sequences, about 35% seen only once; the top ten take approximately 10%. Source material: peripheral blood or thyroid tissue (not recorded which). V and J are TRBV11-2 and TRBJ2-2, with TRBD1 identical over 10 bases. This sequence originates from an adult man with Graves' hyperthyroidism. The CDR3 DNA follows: TGTGCCAGCAGCCCATGGGGACAGGGGACCGGGGAGCTGTTTTTT. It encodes CASSPWGQGTGELFF.